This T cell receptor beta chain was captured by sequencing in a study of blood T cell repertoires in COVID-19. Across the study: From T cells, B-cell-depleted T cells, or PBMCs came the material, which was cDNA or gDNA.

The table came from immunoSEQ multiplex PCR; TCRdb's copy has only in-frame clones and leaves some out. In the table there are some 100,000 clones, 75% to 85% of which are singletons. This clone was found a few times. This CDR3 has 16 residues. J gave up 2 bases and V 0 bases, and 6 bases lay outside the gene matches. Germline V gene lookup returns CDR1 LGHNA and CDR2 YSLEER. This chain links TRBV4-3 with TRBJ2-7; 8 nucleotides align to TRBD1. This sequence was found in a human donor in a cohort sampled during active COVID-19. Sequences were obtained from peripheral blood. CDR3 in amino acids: CASSQDPTGGPYEQYF. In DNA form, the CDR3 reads TGCGCCAGCAGCCAAGATCCCACAGGGGGGCCCTACGAGCAGTACTTC.